This T cell receptor (beta chain) was sequenced for a study of CD8 T cells in ankylosing spondylitis. This clonotype showed up just a few times. Library preparation for TCR beta used quantitative 5'-RACE with molecular barcodes. Via MiXCR, TCRdb re-called the 5' RACE reads, giving one row per CDR3 protein. The sample contains some 200,000 distinct CDR3 sequences, 9.5% to 15% of which appear only once. CDR1 SQVTM and CDR2 ANQGSEA come from the germline V gene. V shed 0 bases and J shed 6 bases, with 17 bases lying between them. The CDR3 spans 15 residues. The TCR comes from a male donor with ankylosing spondylitis or in good health (not recorded which). The sample taken for sequencing was blood, either unsorted or a sorted T cell fraction (not recorded which). The V call is TRBV29-1, the J call TRBJ1-2, with D maybe TRBD1 (5 bases). The CDR3 DNA follows: TGCAGCGTTGAAGATCCGGCAGGGAAGGGAGATGGCTACACCTTC. It is translated as CSVEDPAGKGDGYTF.